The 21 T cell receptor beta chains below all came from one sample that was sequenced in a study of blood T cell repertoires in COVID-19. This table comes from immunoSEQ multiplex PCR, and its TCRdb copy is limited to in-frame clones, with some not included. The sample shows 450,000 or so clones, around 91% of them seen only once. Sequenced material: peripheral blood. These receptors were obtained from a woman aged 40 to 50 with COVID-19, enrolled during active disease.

The CDR3 DNA reads TGTGCCAGCAGCTGGGCAGGGGGTCGGTACGAGCAGTACTTC. Translating gives CASSWAGGRYEQYF. The V gene is TRBV5-4, the J gene TRBJ2-7; 7 nucleotides agree with TRBD1. The CDR3 sequence is 14 residues long. Germline CDR1 and CDR2: SGHNT and YYREEE (reference sequence). V shed 3 bases, J shed 4 bases, and the junction held 7 bases outside the gene matches.

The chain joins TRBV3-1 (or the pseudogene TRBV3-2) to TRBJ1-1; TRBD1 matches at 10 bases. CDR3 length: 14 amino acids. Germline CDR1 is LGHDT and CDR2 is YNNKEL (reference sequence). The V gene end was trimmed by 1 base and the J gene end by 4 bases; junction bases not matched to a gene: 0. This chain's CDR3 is CASSQGTGGTEAFF. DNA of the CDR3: TGTGCCAGCAGCCAAGGGACAGGGGGCACTGAAGCTTTCTTT.

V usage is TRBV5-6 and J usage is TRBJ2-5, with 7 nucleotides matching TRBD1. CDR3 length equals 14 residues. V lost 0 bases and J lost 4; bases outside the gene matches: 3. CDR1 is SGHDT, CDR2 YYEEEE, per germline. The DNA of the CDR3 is TGTGCCAGCAGCTTGGGGCACAGGGGAGAGACCCAGTACTTC. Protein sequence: CASSLGHRGETQYF.

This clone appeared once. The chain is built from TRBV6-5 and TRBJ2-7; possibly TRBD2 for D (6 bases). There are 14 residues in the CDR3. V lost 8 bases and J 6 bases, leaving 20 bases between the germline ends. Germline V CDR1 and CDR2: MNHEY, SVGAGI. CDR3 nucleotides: TGTGCCAGCGGGGCGACTAGGGTCCTTCGCGAGCAGTACTTC. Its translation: CASGATRVLREQYF.

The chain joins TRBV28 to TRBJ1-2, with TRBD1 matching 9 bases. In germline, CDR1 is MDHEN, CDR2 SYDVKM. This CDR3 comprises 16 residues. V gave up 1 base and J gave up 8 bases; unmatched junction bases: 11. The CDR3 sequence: CASSLLGSTGGEGYTF. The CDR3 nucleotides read TGTGCCAGCAGTTTATTAGGAAGTACAGGGGGCGAGGGCTACACCTTC.

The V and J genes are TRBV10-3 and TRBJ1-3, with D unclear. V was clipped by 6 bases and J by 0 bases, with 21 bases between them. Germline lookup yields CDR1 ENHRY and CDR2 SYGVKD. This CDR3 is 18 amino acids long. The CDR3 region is CAISHPTTEAVSGNTIYF. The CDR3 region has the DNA TGTGCCATCAGCCACCCGACCACCGAGGCGGTCTCTGGAAACACCATATATTTT.

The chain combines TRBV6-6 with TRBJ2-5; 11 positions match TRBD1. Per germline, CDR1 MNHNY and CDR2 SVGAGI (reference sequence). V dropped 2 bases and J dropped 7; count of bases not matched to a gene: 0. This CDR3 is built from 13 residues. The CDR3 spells CASSYGTGGTQYF. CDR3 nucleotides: TGTGCCAGCAGTTACGGGACAGGGGGGACCCAGTACTTC.

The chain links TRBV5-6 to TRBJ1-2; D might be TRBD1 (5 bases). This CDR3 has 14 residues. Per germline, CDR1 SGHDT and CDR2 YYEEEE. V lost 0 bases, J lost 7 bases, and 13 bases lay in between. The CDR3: CASSLASGSSGYTF. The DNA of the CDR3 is TGTGCCAGCAGCTTGGCGTCAGGGTCTAGTGGCTACACCTTC.

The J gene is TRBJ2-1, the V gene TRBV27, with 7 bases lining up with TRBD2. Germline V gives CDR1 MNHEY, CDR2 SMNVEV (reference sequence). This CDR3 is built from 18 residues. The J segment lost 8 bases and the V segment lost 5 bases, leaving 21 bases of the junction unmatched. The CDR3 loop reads CASSRILGRGGSPDEQFF. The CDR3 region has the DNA TGTGCCAGCAGTCGAATTTTAGGCCGCGGCGGGAGTCCGGATGAGCAGTTCTTC.

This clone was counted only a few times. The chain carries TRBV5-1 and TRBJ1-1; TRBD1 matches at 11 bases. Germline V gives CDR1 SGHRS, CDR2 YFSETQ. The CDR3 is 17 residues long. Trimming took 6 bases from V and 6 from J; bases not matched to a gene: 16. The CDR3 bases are TGCGCCAGCACCCAATTAGGACAGGGGGCCTTTAACGCTGAAGCTTTCTTT. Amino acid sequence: CASTQLGQGAFNAEAFF. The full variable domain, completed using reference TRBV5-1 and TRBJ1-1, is KAGVTQTPRYLIKTRGQQVTLSCSPISGHRSVSWYQQTPGQGLQFLFEYFSETQRNKGNFPGRFSGRQFSNSRSEMNVSTLELGDSALYLCASTQLGQGAFNAEAFFGQGTRLTVV.

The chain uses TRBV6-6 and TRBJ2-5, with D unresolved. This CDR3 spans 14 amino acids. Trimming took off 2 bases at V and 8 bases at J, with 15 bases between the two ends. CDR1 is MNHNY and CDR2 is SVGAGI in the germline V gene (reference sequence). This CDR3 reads CASSYVAAQGTQYF. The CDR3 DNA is TGTGCCAGCAGTTACGTGGCAGCGCAAGGAACCCAGTACTTC.

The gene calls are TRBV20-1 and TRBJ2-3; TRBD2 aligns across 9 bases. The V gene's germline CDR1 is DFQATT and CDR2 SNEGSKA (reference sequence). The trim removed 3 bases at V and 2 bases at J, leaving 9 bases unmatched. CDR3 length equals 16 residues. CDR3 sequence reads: CSASGAGLAITDTQYF. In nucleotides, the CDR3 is TGCAGTGCTAGTGGAGCGGGACTAGCTATCACAGATACGCAGTATTTT.

The CDR3, as DNA: TGTGCCAGCAGCCGACAGGGGCCTTATGGCTACACCTTC. This sequence encodes CASSRQGPYGYTF. The J gene is TRBJ1-2, the V gene TRBV28, with TRBD1 matching over 8 bases. The CDR3 extends over 13 amino acids. V was pared by 6 bases and J by 5 bases, with 5 bases of the junction left unmatched. CDR1 is MDHEN, CDR2 SYDVKM, per germline.

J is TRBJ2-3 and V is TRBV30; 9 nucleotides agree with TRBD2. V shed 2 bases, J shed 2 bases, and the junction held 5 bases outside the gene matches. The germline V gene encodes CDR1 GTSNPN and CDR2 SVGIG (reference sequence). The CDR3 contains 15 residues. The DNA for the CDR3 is TGTGCCTGGAGTATGCTAGCGGGAACCACAGATACGCAGTATTTT. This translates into CAWSMLAGTTDTQYF.

This CDR3 reads CASSLGWREGLNEQFF. The CDR3 coding sequence is TGTGCCAGCAGCTTAGGTTGGCGGGAAGGCTTAAATGAGCAGTTCTTC. The V and J genes are TRBV7-2 and TRBJ2-1; tentative D call: TRBD2 (6 bases). V was pared by 1 base and J by 7 bases, with 17 bases between. CDR1 SGHTA and CDR2 FQGNSA come from the germline V gene. The CDR3 totals 16 residues.

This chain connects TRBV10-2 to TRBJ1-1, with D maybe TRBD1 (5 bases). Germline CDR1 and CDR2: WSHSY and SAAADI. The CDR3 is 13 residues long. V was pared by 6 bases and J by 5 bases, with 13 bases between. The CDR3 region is CASSSGGKTEAFF. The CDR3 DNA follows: TGCGCCAGCAGCTCGGGGGGGAAAACTGAAGCTTTCTTT.

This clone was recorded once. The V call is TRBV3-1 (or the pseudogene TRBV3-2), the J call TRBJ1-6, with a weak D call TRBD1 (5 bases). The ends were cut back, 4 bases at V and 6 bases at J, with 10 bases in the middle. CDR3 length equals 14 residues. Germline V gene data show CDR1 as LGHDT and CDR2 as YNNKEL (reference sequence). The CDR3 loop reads CASSLQDSNSPLHF. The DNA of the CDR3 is TGTGCCAGCAGCCTACAAGACAGTAATTCACCCCTCCACTTT.

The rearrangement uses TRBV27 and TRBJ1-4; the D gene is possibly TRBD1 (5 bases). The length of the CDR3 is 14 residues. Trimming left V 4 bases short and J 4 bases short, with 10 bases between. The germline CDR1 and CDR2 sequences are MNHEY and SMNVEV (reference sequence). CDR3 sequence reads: CASSSQTVNEKLFF. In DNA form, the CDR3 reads TGTGCCAGCAGTTCCCAGACAGTTAATGAAAAACTGTTTTTT.

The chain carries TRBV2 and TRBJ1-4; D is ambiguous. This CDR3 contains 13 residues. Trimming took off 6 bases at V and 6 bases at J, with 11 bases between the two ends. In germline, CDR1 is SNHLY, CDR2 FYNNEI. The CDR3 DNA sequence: TGTGCCAGCAGAAATCGGAGGGATGAAAAACTGTTTTTT. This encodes CASRNRRDEKLFF.

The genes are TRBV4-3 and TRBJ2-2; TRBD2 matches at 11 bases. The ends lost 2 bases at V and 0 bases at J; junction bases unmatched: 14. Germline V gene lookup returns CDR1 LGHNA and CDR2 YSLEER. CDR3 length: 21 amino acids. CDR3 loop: CASSQPLSSSGGPANTGELFF. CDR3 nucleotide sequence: TGCGCCAGCAGCCAACCCCTCTCCTCTAGCGGGGGGCCAGCGAACACCGGGGAGCTGTTTTTT.

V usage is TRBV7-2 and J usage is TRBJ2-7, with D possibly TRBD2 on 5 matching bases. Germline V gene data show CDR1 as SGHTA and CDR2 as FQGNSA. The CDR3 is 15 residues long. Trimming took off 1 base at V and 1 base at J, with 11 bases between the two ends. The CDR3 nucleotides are TGTGCCAGCAGCTTAGAGAGGGTCGGTTCCTACGAGCAGTACTTC. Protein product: CASSLERVGSYEQYF.